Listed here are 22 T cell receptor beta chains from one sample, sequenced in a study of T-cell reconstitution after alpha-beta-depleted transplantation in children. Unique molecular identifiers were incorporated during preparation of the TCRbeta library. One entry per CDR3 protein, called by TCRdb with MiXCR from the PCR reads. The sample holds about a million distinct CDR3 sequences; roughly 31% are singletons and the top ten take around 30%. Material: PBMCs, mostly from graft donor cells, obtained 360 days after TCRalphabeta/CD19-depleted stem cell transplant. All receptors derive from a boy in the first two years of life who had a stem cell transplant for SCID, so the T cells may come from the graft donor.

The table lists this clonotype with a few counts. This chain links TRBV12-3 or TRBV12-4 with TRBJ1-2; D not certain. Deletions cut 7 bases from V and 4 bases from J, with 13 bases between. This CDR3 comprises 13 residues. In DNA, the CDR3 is TGTGCCAGCACCCGATCGTGGGGCTATGGCTACACCTTC. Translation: CASTRSWGYGYTF.

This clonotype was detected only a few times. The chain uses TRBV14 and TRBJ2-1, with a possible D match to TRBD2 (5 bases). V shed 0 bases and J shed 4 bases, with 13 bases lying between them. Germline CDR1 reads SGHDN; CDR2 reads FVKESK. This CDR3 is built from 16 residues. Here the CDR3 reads CASSQDETTPYNEQFF. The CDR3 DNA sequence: TGTGCCAGCAGCCAAGATGAGACTACCCCGTACAATGAGCAGTTCTTC.

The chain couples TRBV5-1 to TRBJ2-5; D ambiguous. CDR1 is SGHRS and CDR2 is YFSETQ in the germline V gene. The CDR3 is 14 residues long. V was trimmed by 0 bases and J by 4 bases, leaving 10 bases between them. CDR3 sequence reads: CASSLAILGETQYF. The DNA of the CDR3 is TGCGCCAGCAGCTTGGCGATTCTGGGAGAGACCCAGTACTTC.

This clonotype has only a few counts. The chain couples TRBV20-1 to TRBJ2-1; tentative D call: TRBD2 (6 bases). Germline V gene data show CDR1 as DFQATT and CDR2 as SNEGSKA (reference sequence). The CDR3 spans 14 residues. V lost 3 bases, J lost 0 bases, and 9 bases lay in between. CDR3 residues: CSASDGGSYNEQFF. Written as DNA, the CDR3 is TGCAGTGCTAGTGACGGGGGCTCCTACAATGAGCAGTTCTTC.

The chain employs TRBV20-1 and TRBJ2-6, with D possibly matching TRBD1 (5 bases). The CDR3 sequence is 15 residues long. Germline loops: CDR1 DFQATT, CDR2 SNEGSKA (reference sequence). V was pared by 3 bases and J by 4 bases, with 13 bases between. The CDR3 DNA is TGCAGTGCTAGGGAGCCAGGGCTGGGGGCCAACGTCCTGACTTTC. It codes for CSAREPGLGANVLTF.

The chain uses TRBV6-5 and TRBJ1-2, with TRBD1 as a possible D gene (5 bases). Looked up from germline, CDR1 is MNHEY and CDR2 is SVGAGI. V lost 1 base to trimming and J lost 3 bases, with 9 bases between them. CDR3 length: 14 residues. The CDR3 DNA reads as TGTGCCAGCAGTTACTGGGGAGGGGACTATGGCTACACCTTC. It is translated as CASSYWGGDYGYTF.

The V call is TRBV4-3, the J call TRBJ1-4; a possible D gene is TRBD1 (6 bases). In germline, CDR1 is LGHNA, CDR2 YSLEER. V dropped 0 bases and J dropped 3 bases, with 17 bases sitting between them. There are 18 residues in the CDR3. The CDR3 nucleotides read TGCGCCAGCAGCCAAGATCCCGGGCAGGGGTTTGCTAATGAAAAACTGTTTTTT. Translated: CASSQDPGQGFANEKLFF.

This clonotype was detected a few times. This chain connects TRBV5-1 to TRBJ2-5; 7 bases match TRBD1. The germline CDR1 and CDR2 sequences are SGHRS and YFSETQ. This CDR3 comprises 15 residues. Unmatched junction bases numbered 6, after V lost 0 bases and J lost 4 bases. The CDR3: CASSLARDRAETQYF. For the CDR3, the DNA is TGCGCCAGCAGCTTGGCCCGTGACAGGGCAGAGACCCAGTACTTC.

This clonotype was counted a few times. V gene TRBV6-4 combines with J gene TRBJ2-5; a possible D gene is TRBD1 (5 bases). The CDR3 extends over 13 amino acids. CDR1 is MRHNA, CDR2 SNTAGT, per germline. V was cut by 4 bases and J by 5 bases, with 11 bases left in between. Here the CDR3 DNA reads TGTGCCAGCAGTGCGGACATTTGGGAGACCCAGTACTTC. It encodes CASSADIWETQYF.

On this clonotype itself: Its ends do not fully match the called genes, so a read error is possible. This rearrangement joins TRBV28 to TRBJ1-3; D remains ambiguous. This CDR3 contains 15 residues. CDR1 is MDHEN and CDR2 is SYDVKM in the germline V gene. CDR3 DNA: TGTGCCAGCAGTGGGTCCGACATCTCTAGAAACACCATATATTTT. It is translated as CASSGSDISRNTIYF.

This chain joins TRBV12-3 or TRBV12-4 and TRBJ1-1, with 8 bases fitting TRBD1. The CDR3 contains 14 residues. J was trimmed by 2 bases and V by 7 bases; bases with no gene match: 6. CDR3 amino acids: CASTLTGVNTEAFF. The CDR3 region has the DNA TGTGCCAGCACCCTGACAGGGGTTAACACTGAAGCTTTCTTT.

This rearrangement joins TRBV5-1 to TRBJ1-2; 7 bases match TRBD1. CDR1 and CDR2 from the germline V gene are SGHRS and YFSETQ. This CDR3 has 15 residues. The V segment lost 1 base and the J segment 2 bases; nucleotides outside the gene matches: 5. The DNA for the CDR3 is TGCGCCAGCAGCTTGTCGGGGACAGTGAACTATGGCTACACCTTC. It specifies CASSLSGTVNYGYTF.

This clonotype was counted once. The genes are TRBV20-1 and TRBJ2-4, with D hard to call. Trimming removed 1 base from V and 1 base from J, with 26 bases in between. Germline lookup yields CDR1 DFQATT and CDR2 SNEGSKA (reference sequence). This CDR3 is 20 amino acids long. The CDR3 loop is CSARGAGTWVFGYAKNIQYF. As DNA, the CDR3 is TGCAGTGCTAGAGGGGCAGGAACATGGGTCTTTGGATACGCCAAAAACATTCAGTACTTC.

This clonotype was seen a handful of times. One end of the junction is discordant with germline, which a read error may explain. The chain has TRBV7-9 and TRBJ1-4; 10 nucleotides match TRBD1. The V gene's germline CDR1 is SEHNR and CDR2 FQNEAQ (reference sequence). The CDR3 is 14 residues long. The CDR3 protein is CASSGTGANEKLFF. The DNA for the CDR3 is TGTGCCAGCAGCGGGACAGGGGCTAACGAAAAACTGTTTTTT.

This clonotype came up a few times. The chain's CDR3 is CSARDRIDYNEQFF. In DNA form, the CDR3 reads TGCAGTGCTAGAGATAGGATCGATTACAATGAGCAGTTCTTC. The V call is TRBV20-1, the J call TRBJ2-1; D is uncertain. The V end was cut by 0 bases, the J end by 4 bases, with 10 bases between. The CDR3 contains 14 residues. Germline-derived CDR1 and CDR2 are DFQATT and SNEGSKA (reference sequence).

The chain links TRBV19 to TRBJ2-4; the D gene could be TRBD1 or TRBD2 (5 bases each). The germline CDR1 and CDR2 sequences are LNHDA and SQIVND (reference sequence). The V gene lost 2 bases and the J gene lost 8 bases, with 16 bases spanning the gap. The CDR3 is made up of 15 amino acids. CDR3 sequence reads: CASSISGFDRDIQYF. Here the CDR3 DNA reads TGTGCCAGTAGTATATCGGGGTTTGACAGAGACATTCAGTACTTC. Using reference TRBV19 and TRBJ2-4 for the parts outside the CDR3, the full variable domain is DGGITQSPKYLFRKEGQNVTLSCEQNLNHDAMYWYRQDPGQGLRLIYYSQIVNDFQKGDIAEGYSVSREKKESFPLTVTSAQKNPTAFYLCASSISGFDRDIQYFGAGTRLSVL.

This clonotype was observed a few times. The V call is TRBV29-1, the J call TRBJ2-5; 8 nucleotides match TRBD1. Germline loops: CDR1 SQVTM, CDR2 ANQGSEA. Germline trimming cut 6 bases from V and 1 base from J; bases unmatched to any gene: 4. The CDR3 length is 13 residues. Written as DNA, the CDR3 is TGCAGCGTGCTTGGGACAGGCCAAGAGACCCAGTACTTC. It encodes CSVLGTGQETQYF.

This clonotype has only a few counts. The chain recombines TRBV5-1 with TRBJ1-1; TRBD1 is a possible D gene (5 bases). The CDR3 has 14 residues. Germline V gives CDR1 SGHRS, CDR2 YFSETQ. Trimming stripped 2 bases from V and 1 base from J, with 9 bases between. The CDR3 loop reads CASSFEGRNTEAFF. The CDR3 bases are TGCGCCAGCAGCTTTGAGGGGCGGAACACTGAAGCTTTCTTT. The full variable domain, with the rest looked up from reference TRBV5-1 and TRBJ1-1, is KAGVTQTPRYLIKTRGQQVTLSCSPISGHRSVSWYQQTPGQGLQFLFEYFSETQRNKGNFPGRFSGRQFSNSRSEMNVSTLELGDSALYLCASSFEGRNTEAFFGQGTRLTVV.

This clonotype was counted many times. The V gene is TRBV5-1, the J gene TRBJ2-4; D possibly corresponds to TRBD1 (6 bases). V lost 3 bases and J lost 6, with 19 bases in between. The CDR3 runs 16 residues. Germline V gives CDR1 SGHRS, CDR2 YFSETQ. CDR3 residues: CASSSAGDPWRNIQYF. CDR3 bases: TGCGCCAGCAGCTCGGCAGGGGACCCCTGGAGAAACATTCAGTACTTC.

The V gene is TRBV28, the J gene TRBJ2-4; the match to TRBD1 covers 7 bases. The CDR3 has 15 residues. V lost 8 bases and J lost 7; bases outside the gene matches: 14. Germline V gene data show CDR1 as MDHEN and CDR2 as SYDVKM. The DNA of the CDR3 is TGTGCCAGCGTCCCGAGGGGGCGAGTTTTGAACATTCAGTACTTC. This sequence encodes CASVPRGRVLNIQYF.

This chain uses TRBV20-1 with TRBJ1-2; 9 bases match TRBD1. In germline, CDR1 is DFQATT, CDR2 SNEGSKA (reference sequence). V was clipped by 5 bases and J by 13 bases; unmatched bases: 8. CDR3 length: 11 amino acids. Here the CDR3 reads CSAPGTGSFTF. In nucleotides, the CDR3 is TGCAGTGCTCCCGGGACAGGGTCGTTCACCTTC.

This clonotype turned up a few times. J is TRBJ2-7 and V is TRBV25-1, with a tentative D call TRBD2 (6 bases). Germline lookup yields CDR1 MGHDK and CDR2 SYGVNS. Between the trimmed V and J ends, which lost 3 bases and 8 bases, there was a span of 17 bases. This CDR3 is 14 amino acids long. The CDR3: CASSDAPGGVQQYF. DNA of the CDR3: TGTGCCAGCAGTGACGCCCCAGGCGGGGTCCAGCAGTACTTC.